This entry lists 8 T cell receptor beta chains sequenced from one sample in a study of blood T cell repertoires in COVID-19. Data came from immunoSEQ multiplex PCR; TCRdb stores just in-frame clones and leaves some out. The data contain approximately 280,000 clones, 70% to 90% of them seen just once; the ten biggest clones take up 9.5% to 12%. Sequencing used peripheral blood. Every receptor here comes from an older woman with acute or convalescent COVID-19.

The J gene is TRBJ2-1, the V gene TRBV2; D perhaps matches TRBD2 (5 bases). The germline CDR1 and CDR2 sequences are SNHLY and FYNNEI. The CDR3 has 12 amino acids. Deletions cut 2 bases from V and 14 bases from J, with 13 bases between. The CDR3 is CASSESRRAEFF. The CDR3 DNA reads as TGTGCCAGCAGTGAAAGTAGGCGGGCGGAGTTCTTC.

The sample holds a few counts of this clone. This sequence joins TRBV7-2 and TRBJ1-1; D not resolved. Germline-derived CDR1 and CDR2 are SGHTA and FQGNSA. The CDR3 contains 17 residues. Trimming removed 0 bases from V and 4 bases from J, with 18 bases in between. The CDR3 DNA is TGTGCCAGCAGCTTAGCCCTAGGATATTCCCGTGTCACTGAAGCTTTCTTT. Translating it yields CASSLALGYSRVTEAFF.

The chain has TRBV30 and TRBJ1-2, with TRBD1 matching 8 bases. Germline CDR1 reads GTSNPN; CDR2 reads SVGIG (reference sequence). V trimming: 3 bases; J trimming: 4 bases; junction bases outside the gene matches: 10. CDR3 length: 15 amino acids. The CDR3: CAWSRTGSLVYGYTF. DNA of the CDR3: TGTGCCTGGAGCCGGACAGGGAGCCTCGTCTATGGCTACACCTTC. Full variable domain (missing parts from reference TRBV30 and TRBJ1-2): SQTIHQWPATLVQPVGSPLSLECTVEGTSNPNLYWYRQAAGRGLQLLFYSVGIGQISSEVPQNLSASRPQDRQFILSSKKLLLSDSGFYLCAWSRTGSLVYGYTFGSGTRLTVV.

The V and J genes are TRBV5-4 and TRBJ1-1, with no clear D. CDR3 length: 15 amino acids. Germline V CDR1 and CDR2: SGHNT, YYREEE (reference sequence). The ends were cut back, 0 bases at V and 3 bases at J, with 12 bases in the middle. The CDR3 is CASSLDNGRDTEAFF. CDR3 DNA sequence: TGTGCCAGCAGCTTGGATAACGGGCGGGACACTGAAGCTTTCTTT. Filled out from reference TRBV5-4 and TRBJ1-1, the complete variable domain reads ETGVTQSPTHLIKTRGQQVTLRCSSQSGHNTVSWYQQALGQGPQFIFQYYREEENGRGNFPPRFSGLQFPNYSSELNVNALELDDSALYLCASSLDNGRDTEAFFGQGTRLTVV.

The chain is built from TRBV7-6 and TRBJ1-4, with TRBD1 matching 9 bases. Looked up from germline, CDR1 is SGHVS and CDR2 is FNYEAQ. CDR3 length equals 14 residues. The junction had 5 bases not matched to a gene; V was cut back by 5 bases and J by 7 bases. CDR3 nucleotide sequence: TGTGCCAGCAGCCAGGGACAGGGTGGTGAAAAACTGTTTTTT. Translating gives CASSQGQGGEKLFF.

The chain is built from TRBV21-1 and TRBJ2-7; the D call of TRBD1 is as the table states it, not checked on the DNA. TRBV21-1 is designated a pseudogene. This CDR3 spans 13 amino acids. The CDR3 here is CASTSPQTTTGDF. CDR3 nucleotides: TGTGCCAGCACTTCTCCCCAAACTACTACAGGGGACTTC.

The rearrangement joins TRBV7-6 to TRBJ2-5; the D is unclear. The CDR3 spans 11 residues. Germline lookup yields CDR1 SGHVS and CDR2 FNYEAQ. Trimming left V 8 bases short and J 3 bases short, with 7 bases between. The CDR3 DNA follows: TGTGCCAGCTCCCAAAAAGAGACCCAGTACTTC. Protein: CASSQKETQYF.

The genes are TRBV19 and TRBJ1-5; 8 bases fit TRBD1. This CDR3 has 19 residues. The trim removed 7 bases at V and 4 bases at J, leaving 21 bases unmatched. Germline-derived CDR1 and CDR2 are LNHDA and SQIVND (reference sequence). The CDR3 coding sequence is TGTGCCAGTAATAGTCCCGGGACAGGAACGTCCCCACGGAATCAGCCCCAGCATTTT. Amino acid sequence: CASNSPGTGTSPRNQPQHF.